Listed here are 15 T cell receptor beta chains from one sample, sequenced in a study of CD8 T cells in ankylosing spondylitis (TCRdb year 2017). Library preparation employed 5' RACE. Instrument on record: Illumina HiSeq 2500. Starting from the raw public reads, TCRdb applied fastp trimming at Q25, assembled clones with MiXCR and retained in-frame beta chains. A single entry per CDR3 protein holds the most common genes and DNA from its merged rows. A total of fewer than 500,000 distinct CDR3 sequences appear in this sample, roughly a quarter of them only once. The ten largest clonotypes hold roughly 0.9% of the sample. The antigens these receptors bind are not known. What the study reported, not specific to this receptor: Blood from ankylosing spondylitis patients appeared to be characterized by a TCR beta motif composed of under 10 highly homologous amino acid variants.

The sequenced sample consisted of blood, either unsorted or a sorted T cell fraction (not recorded which). Source of these receptors: a male donor with ankylosing spondylitis.

A few counts support this clonotype. The chain is built from TRBV12-5 and TRBJ2-7; D gene unclear. The length of the CDR3 is 13 residues. Germline V gene sequence: CDR1 LGHNT, CDR2 FRNRAP. V was clipped by 1 base and J by 3 bases, with 7 bases between them. The CDR3 region is CASGLGPNYEQYF. CDR3 bases: TGTGCTAGTGGTTTGGGACCGAACTACGAGCAGTACTTC. Full variable domain (remainder filled in from reference TRBV12-5 and TRBJ2-7): DARVTQTPRHKVTEMGQEVTMRCQPILGHNTVFWYRQTMMQGLELLAYFRNRAPLDDSGMPKDRFSAEMPDATLATLKIQPSEPRDSAVYFCASGLGPNYEQYFGPGTRLTVT.

This sequence joins TRBV30 and TRBJ2-1, with D tentatively TRBD2 (6 bases). CDR1 is GTSNPN, CDR2 SVGIG, per germline (reference sequence). The CDR3 covers 14 residues. V was clipped by 4 bases and J by 11 bases, with 21 bases between them. The CDR3 nucleotides are TGTGCCTGGATAAGACCGGGACTCTTGCTGCAGCAGTTCTTC. Its protein is CAWIRPGLLLQQFF.

The V and J genes are TRBV12-3 or TRBV12-4 and TRBJ2-1; possible D gene TRBD2, 7 bases. The CDR3 is 15 amino acids. Trimming pared 7 bases from V and 4 bases from J, leaving 17 bases between. The CDR3 DNA is TGTGCCAGCATCACGATCGGGGGGCGATACAATGAGCAGTTCTTC. It codes for CASITIGGRYNEQFF.

The chain combines TRBV12-3 or TRBV12-4 with TRBJ2-7, with D unresolved. The CDR3 extends over 14 amino acids. V was shortened by 1 base and J by 2 bases, with 9 bases between the two germline ends. The CDR3 DNA reads TGTGCCAGCAGTTTAGGCGGACCGGCCTACGAGCAGTACGTC. It specifies CASSLGGPAYEQYV.

The CDR3 is CSVPPDQYNEQFF. As DNA, the CDR3 is TGCAGCGTTCCCCCGGACCAATACAATGAGCAGTTCTTC. The chain joins TRBV29-1 to TRBJ2-1; the D is unclear. The CDR3 extends over 13 amino acids. CDR1 and CDR2 (germline): SQVTM, ANQGSEA. Trimming shortened V by 5 bases and J by 4 bases, and 12 bases separated the two germline ends.

The chain employs TRBV20-1 and TRBJ2-3; TRBD2 might be the D (7 bases). From germline, CDR1 is DFQATT and CDR2 SNEGSKA (reference sequence). The V end lost 3 bases, the J end lost 2 bases, and 15 bases lay between the germline ends. The CDR3 length is 15 residues. The CDR3 sequence is CSASGGLTSTDTQYF. The CDR3 DNA reads as TGCAGTGCTAGCGGGGGGCTCACTTCCACAGATACGCAGTATTTT.

The chain recombines TRBV11-2 with TRBJ2-7; 8 nucleotides agree with TRBD2. This CDR3 is 16 amino acids long. Germline V gene sequence: CDR1 SGHAT, CDR2 FQNNGV. J lost 2 bases, V lost 2 bases, and 8 bases had no gene match. The CDR3 DNA is TGTGCCAGCAGCTTATTTTCTAGCGGGTCCACCTACGAGCAGTACGTC. Protein product: CASSLFSSGSTYEQYV.

The CDR3 reads CASSEPPGQVSNQPQHF. The CDR3, as DNA: TGTGCCAGCAGTGAACCCCCGGGACAGGTCAGCAATCAGCCCCAGCATTTT. The chain joins TRBV6-1 to TRBJ1-5, with 8 bases matching TRBD1. The junction had 7 bases not matched to a gene; V was cut back by 2 bases and J by 1 base. Germline CDR1 is MNHNS and CDR2 is SASEGT. The CDR3 spans 17 residues.

This clonotype was seen a handful of times. The genes are TRBV20-1 and TRBJ2-3; D unclear. V lost 3 bases and J 3 bases, leaving 7 bases between the germline ends. The CDR3 loop spans 12 amino acids. Looked up from germline, CDR1 is DFQATT and CDR2 is SNEGSKA (reference sequence). CDR3 amino acids: CSARGTTDTQYF. CDR3 in DNA: TGCAGTGCTAGGGGTACGACAGATACGCAGTATTTT.

This clonotype has more than one count but fewer than ten. The chain joins TRBV5-1 to TRBJ1-3, with a possible D match to TRBD1 (5 bases). Trimming left V 2 bases short and J 0 bases short, with 9 bases between. This CDR3 contains 15 residues. Germline V gives CDR1 SGHRS, CDR2 YFSETQ. The CDR3 nucleotides read TGCGCCAGCAGCTTTGAGGGGACCTCTGGAAACACCATATATTTT. This gives the protein CASSFEGTSGNTIYF.

The chain combines TRBV7-6 with TRBJ2-5, with D perhaps assigned TRBD1 or TRBD2 (6 bases each). Germline V gene sequence: CDR1 SGHVS, CDR2 FNYEAQ. V lost 7 bases, J lost 2 bases, and 14 bases lay in between. This CDR3 region has 14 residues. This CDR3 is CASNRLGGQETQYF. The CDR3 DNA sequence: TGTGCCAGCAACCGACTAGGGGGGCAAGAGACCCAGTACTTC. Variable domain in full (rest from reference TRBV7-6 and TRBJ2-5): GAGVSQSPRYKVTKRGQDVALRCDPISGHVSLYWYRQALGQGPEFLTYFNYEAQQDKSGLPNDRFSAERPEGSISTLTIQRTEQRDSAMYRCASNRLGGQETQYFGPGTRLLVL.

The V gene is TRBV10-2, the J gene TRBJ1-2; the match to TRBD1 covers 10 bases. Unmatched junction bases numbered 11, after V lost 7 bases and J lost 6 bases. Germline CDR1 is WSHSY and CDR2 is SAAADI. The CDR3 totals 15 residues. CDR3 nucleotides: TGCGCCAGCACCCTAATCGGGACAGGGGCCCATGGCTACACCTTC. Protein sequence: CASTLIGTGAHGYTF.

The table lists this clonotype with a few counts. V gene TRBV20-1 combines with J gene TRBJ2-7, with TRBD1 matching over 7 bases. Unmatched junction bases numbered 12, after V lost 4 bases and J lost 6 bases. The CDR3 covers 14 residues. Germline CDR1 DFQATT, CDR2 SNEGSKA (reference sequence). The CDR3 is CSAISWTGPSEQYF. The DNA of the CDR3 is TGCAGTGCTATTTCCTGGACAGGTCCCAGCGAGCAGTACTTC.

The chain carries TRBV20-1 and TRBJ2-5, with 13 bases that match TRBD2. V lost 6 bases, J lost 5 bases, and 15 bases stayed unmatched. The CDR3 extends over 17 amino acids. CDR1 and CDR2 (germline): DFQATT, SNEGSKA (reference sequence). The DNA of the CDR3 is TGCAGTGCCTTCTTCCAGGGACTAGCGGGACTAGTGGAGACCCAGTACTTC. Amino acid sequence: CSAFFQGLAGLVETQYF.

The chain is built from TRBV7-2 and TRBJ2-5, with D perhaps TRBD2 (5 bases). The CDR3 covers 14 residues. Germline V lookup: CDR1 SGHTA, CDR2 FQGNSA. Trimming removed 4 bases from V and 5 bases from J, with 14 bases in between. The CDR3, as DNA: TGTGCCAGCAGCTGGGTCGCTCGAGGGGAGACCCAGTACTTC. Translating gives CASSWVARGETQYF.